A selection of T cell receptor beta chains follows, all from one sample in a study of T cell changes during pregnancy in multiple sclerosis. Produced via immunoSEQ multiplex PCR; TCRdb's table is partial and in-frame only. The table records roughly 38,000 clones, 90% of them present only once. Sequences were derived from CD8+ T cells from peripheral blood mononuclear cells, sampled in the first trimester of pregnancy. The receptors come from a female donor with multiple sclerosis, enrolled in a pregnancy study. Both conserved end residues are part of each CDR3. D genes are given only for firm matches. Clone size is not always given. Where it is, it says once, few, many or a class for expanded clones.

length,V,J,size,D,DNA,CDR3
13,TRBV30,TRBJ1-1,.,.,TGTGCCTGGAGTGGGACAGTGAACACTGAAGCTTTCTTT,CAWSGTVNTEAFF
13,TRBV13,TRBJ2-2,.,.,TGTGCCAGCAGCTGGGGGACTACCGGGGAGCTGTTTTTT,CASSWGTTGELFF
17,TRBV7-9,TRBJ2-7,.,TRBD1,TGTGCCAGCAGCCCAATTGTGCGGGACAGGGGGCCAGGCGAGCAGTACTTC,CASSPIVRDRGPGEQYF
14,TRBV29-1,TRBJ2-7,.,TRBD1,TGCAGCGTTGTTGAGACAGGGGGTCCCTACGAGCAGTACTTC,CSVVETGGPYEQYF
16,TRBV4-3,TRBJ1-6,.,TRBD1,TGCGCCAGCCGTAATCCGGGACAGGGAGCTAGTTCACCCCTCCACTTT,CASRNPGQGASSPLHF
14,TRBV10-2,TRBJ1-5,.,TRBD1,TGCGCCAGCAGTGCGACAGGGGGCAATCAGCCCCAGCATTTT,CASSATGGNQPQHF
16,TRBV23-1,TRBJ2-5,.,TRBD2,TGCGCCAGCAGGATGACTAGCGGGAGGTACCAAGAGACCCAGTACTTC,CASRMTSGRYQETQYF
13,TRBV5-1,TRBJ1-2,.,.,TGCGCCAGCAGCTTCTACAGGGCGAGCGGCTACACCTTC,CASSFYRASGYTF
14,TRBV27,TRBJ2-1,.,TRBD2,TGTGCCATCTCGGGGGGGGTGGGTAACAATGAGCAGTTCTTC,CAISGGVGNNEQFF
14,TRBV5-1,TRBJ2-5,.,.,TGCGCCAGCAGCTTGGGACAGCACCAAGAGACCCAGTACTTC,CASSLGQHQETQYF
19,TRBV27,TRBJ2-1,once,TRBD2,TGTGCCAGCAGTCTAGAGTCTAGCGGGAGCGAATCCTCCTACAATGAGCAGTTCTTC,CASSLESSGSESSYNEQFF
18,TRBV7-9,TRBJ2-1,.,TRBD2,TGTGCCAGCAGCTCCGTGATGGGAGCGGGAGAATACTACAATGAGCAGTTCTTC,CASSSVMGAGEYYNEQFF
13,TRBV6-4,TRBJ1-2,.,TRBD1,TGTGCCAGCAGAGAAGGACAGGGGATGGGCTACACCTTC,CASREGQGMGYTF
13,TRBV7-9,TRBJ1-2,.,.,TGTGCCAGCAGCCAGAGGGCAGTCTATGGCTACACCTTC,CASSQRAVYGYTF
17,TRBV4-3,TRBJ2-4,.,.,TGCGCCAGCAGCCAAGATAGGGGGGGAGTAGCCAAAAACATTCAGTACTTC,CASSQDRGGVAKNIQYF
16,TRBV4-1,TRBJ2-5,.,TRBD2,TGCGCCAGCAGCCAAGAGTCAGCGGGGGTCCAAGAGACCCAGTACTTC,CASSQESAGVQETQYF
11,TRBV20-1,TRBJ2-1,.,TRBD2,TGCAGTGCTAGAGCGGGGGGTGAGCAGTTCTTC,CSARAGGEQFF
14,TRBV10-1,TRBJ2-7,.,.,TGCGCCAGCAGTGAGGGGACTGGCTCCTACGAGCAGTACTTC,CASSEGTGSYEQYF
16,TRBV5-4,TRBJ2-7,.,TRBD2,TGTGCCAGCAGCTCAACCCCGGGGACTAGCGCCCACGAGCAGTACTTC,CASSSTPGTSAHEQYF
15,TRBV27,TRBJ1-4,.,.,TGTGCCAGCAGTACCTTACAGGGTTTCGGGGAAAAACTGTTTTTT,CASSTLQGFGEKLFF
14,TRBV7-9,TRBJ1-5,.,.,TGTGCCAGCAGCTTAGGGCCGAGCAATCAGCCCCAGCATTTT,CASSLGPSNQPQHF
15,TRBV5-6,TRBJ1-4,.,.,TGTGCCACCTCCTCTGCCGGACAAAGTAATGAAAAACTGTTTTTT,CATSSAGQSNEKLFF
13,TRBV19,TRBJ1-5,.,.,TGTGCCAGTAGTACAGGGTTGAATCAGCCCCAGCATTTT,CASSTGLNQPQHF
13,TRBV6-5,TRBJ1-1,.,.,TGTGCCAGCAGTTACGAGGGCACCACTGAAGCTTTCTTT,CASSYEGTTEAFF
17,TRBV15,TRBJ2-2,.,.,TGTGCCACCAGCAGCTCAAATAGCAGCACGAGAACCGGGGAGCTGTTTTTT,CATSSSNSSTRTGELFF
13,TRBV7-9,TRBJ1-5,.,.,TGTGCCAGCAGCCCCGACAGCTATCAGCCCCAGCATTTT,CASSPDSYQPQHF
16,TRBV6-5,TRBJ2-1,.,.,TGTGCCAGCAGTTTGGGGGGAGGCCTCATACACAATGAGCAGTTCTTC,CASSLGGGLIHNEQFF
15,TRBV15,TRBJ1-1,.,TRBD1,TGTGCCACCAGCAGTCCCGGGACAGGGAACACTGAAGCTTTCTTT,CATSSPGTGNTEAFF
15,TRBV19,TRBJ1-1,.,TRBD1,TGTGCCAGTAGTCTACTGACAGGGGGTAACACTGAAGCTTTCTTT,CASSLLTGGNTEAFF
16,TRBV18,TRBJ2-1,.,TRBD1,TGTGCCAGCTCATTGTTACCGGGACAGGGAAGGGATGAGCAGTTCTTC,CASSLLPGQGRDEQFF
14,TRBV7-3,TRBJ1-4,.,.,TGTGCCAGCAGCTACCCCCCCAGTTATGAAAAACTGTTTTTT,CASSYPPSYEKLFF
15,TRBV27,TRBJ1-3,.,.,TGTGCCAGCAGTTTATCGAAGGGGCCTGGAAACACCATATATTTT,CASSLSKGPGNTIYF
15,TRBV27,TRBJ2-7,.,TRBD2,TGTGCCAGCAGTTTAACTGGACTAGCGAACTCCGAGCAGTACTTC,CASSLTGLANSEQYF
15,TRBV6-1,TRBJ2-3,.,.,TGTGCCAGCAGTGACGTGGACAGATTCACAGATACGCAGTATTTT,CASSDVDRFTDTQYF
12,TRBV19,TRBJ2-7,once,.,TGTGCCAGTAGTATCTGGGGCTTAGAGCAGTACTTC,CASSIWGLEQYF
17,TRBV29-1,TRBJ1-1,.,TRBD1,TGCAGCGTTGGTGGACAGGCCCACCCCCCCATGAACACTGAAGCTTTCTTT,CSVGGQAHPPMNTEAFF
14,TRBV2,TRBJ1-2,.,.,TGTGCCAGCAGTGTGGGGAGCACTAACTATGGCTACACCTTC,CASSVGSTNYGYTF
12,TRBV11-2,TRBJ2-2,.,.,TGTGCCAGCAGCCAGATCCCCGGGGAGCTGTTTTTT,CASSQIPGELFF
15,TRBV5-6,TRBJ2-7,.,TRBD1,TGTGCCAGCAGCGGGGGGACAGGGAGTAGCTACGAGCAGTACTTC,CASSGGTGSSYEQYF
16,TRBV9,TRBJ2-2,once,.,TGTGCCAGCAGCGCACAGTCCCCCGGGGACACCGGGGAGCTGTTTTTT,CASSAQSPGDTGELFF
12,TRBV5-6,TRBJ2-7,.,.,TGTGCCAGCAGTAGTTCAAGTTACGAGCAGTACTTC,CASSSSSYEQYF
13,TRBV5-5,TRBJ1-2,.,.,TGTGCCAGCAGAAACCTTCAGGGTGGAGGCTACACCTTC,CASRNLQGGGYTF
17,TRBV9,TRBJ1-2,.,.,TGTGCCAGCAGCGAGAGAGAGATAGGGGACTCGGGCTATGGCTACACCTTC,CASSEREIGDSGYGYTF
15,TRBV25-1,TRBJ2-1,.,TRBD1,TGTGCCAGCAGCCCGACAGGGGTGATCGTTAATGAGCAGTTCTTC,CASSPTGVIVNEQFF
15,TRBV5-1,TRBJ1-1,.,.,TGCGCCAGCAGCGCGGGGCCTCGGGGGGCCACTGAAGCTTTCTTT,CASSAGPRGATEAFF
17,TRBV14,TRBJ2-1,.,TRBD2,TGTGCCAGCAGCCAAGCCATGAGACTAGCGGGCCTAAATGAGCAGTTCTTC,CASSQAMRLAGLNEQFF
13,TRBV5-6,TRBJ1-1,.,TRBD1,TGTGGCCCCGGGACAGGGGGTCGGACTGAAGCTTTCTTT,CGPGTGGRTEAFF
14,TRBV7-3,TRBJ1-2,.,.,TGTGCCAGCAGCTCCCTTTACGGGGGGAATGGCTACACCTTC,CASSSLYGGNGYTF